A single sample gave rise to the 14 T cell receptor beta chains below, sequenced in a study of shared T cell receptors in the human thymus. Profiled with immunoSEQ multiplex PCR; TCRdb holds only in-frame clones, not every one. Here the sample spans 650,000 to 950,000 clones, around 85% being singletons. The data also belong to a second study, concerning human thymus T cells.

Sequences were obtained from thymocytes. The receptors here all came from a girl under three years old with a congenital heart defect.

The table lists this clone with a few counts. The chain uses TRBV7-9 and TRBJ2-5; the match to TRBD2 covers 8 bases. The CDR3 is 16 residues long. Germline CDR1 and CDR2: SEHNR and FQNEAQ (reference sequence). J lost 3 bases, V lost 5 bases, and 11 bases had no gene match. CDR3 amino acids: CASSEELADLKETQYF. The CDR3 DNA reads TGTGCCAGCAGCGAAGAACTAGCGGACCTAAAAGAGACCCAGTACTTC.

The chain is built from TRBV5-6 and TRBJ2-1; 8 positions match TRBD2. Germline V CDR1 and CDR2: SGHDT, YYEEEE. Unmatched junction bases numbered 3, after V lost 4 bases and J lost 12 bases. This CDR3 has 11 amino acids. CDR3 sequence reads: CASSVAGPQFF. Written as DNA, the CDR3 is TGTGCCAGCAGCGTAGCGGGACCGCAGTTCTTC.

Written as DNA, the CDR3 is TGTGCCAGCAGATTGGTGTGGATAGCGGGATCCTCCCAATTCGAGCAGTACTTC. Encoded protein: CASRLVWIAGSSQFEQYF. The chain uses TRBV2 and TRBJ2-7, with 8 bases matching TRBD2. The V gene end was trimmed by 6 bases and the J gene end by 6 bases; junction bases not matched to a gene: 22. The length of the CDR3 is 18 residues. CDR1 SNHLY and CDR2 FYNNEI come from the germline V gene.

This chain links TRBV20-1 with TRBJ1-2; no firm D call. Germline CDR1 is DFQATT and CDR2 is SNEGSKA (reference sequence). Trimming took off 4 bases at V and 8 bases at J, with 11 bases between the two ends. The CDR3 length is 11 residues. The CDR3 reads CSAKRHLGYTF. The CDR3 DNA reads as TGCAGTGCTAAAAGACACTTGGGCTACACCTTC.

The genes are TRBV5-1 and TRBJ2-1; 7 bases line up with TRBD1. Unmatched junction bases numbered 18, after V lost 0 bases and J lost 9 bases. The CDR3 length is 18 residues. CDR1 SGHRS and CDR2 YFSETQ come from the germline V gene. The CDR3 nucleotides read TGCGCCAGCAGCTTGGTTTTCGGGTTTTTCGACAGGGAAGGTGAGCAGTTCTTC. Amino acid sequence: CASSLVFGFFDREGEQFF.

The chain couples TRBV6-1 to TRBJ1-5, with 10 bases that match TRBD1. The CDR3 is 19 residues long. The J segment lost 0 bases and the V segment lost 3 bases, leaving 11 bases of the junction unmatched. The germline V gene encodes CDR1 MNHNS and CDR2 SASEGT. The DNA for the CDR3 is TGTGCCAGCAGTGACCCCCGGACAGGGGGGGCCTATAGCAATCAGCCCCAGCATTTT. This codes for CASSDPRTGGAYSNQPQHF.

The V and J genes are TRBV9 and TRBJ2-1; D not resolved. CDR1 SGDLS and CDR2 YYNGEE come from the germline V gene. Trimming pared 2 bases from V and 9 bases from J, leaving 15 bases between. The CDR3 contains 14 residues. This chain's CDR3 is CASSVVKNCGEQFF. The CDR3 nucleotides are TGTGCCAGCAGCGTGGTCAAAAACTGCGGTGAGCAGTTCTTC.

Details on this clone: The junction and the germline gene differ at one end; a read error may be behind it. The chain uses TRBV7-7 and TRBJ2-7, with 9 bases that match TRBD1. CDR1 and CDR2 (germline): SSHAT, FNYEAQ (reference sequence). This CDR3 spans 16 amino acids. Here the CDR3 reads CASSPRPDRGGYEQYF. The DNA for the CDR3 is TGTGCTAGCAGCCCACGCCCGGACAGGGGAGGGTACGAGCAGTACTTC.

This sequence joins TRBV5-1 and TRBJ2-2; perhaps TRBD1 as D (5 bases). CDR3 size: 15 residues. Germline V gene lookup returns CDR1 SGHRS and CDR2 YFSETQ. The V end was cut by 0 bases, the J end by 4 bases, with 10 bases between. CDR3 amino acids: CASSLAARGTGELFF. In DNA, the CDR3 is TGCGCCAGCAGCTTGGCGGCTAGGGGCACCGGGGAGCTGTTTTTT.

The chain carries TRBV5-8 and TRBJ1-1, with D possibly being TRBD1 (6 bases). This CDR3 has 15 amino acids. Germline V CDR1 and CDR2: SGHTS, YDEGEE. Deletions cut 0 bases from V and 1 base from J, with 10 bases between. The CDR3 coding sequence is TGTGCCAGCAGCTTGGGCGGGGGGCCGAACACTGAAGCTTTCTTT. Its protein product is CASSLGGGPNTEAFF.

This clone appeared once. The V call is TRBV27, the J call TRBJ2-1; 9 nucleotides align to TRBD1. V was clipped by 6 bases and J by 7 bases; unmatched bases: 10. Germline V gives CDR1 MNHEY, CDR2 SMNVEV (reference sequence). The CDR3 loop spans 15 amino acids. This CDR3 reads CASSPSTGGGNEQFF. CDR3 sequence (DNA): TGTGCCAGCAGCCCGTCGACAGGGGGTGGGAATGAGCAGTTCTTC.

The V call is TRBV5-6, the J call TRBJ1-6, with D tentatively TRBD1 (5 bases). Germline assignment: CDR1 SGHDT and CDR2 YYEEEE. This CDR3 contains 16 residues. The V end lost 4 bases, the J end lost 6 bases, and 17 bases lay between the germline ends. CDR3 loop: CASSPKTAGRNSPLHF. In nucleotides, the CDR3 is TGTGCCAGCAGCCCAAAGACAGCTGGGCGTAATTCACCCCTCCACTTT. Combining the CDR3 with reference TRBV5-6 and TRBJ1-6 gives the whole variable domain DAGVTQSPTHLIKTRGQQVTLRCSPKSGHDTVSWYQQALGQGPQFIFQYYEEEERQRGNFPDRFSGHQFPNYSSELNVNALLLGDSALYLCASSPKTAGRNSPLHFGNGTRLTVT.

V and J are TRBV5-1 and TRBJ1-2; 10 positions agree with TRBD1. The length of the CDR3 is 21 residues. Trimming cost V 3 bases and J 0 bases; bases outside gene matches: 20. Germline-derived CDR1 and CDR2 are SGHRS and YFSETQ. This CDR3 reads CASSSRDRGRRHVGANYGYTF. CDR3 coding DNA: TGCGCCAGCAGCTCCCGGGACAGGGGCCGAAGACACGTCGGAGCTAACTATGGCTACACCTTC.

This rearrangement joins TRBV15 to TRBJ2-7; the match to TRBD1 covers 7 bases. V trimming: 1 base; J trimming: 3 bases; junction bases outside the gene matches: 9. The CDR3 loop spans 16 amino acids. Germline CDR1 is LNHNV and CDR2 is YYDKDF (reference sequence). The CDR3 loop is CATSRGASGTVYEQYF. In nucleotides, the CDR3 is TGTGCCACCAGCAGAGGCGCATCCGGGACAGTCTACGAGCAGTACTTC.